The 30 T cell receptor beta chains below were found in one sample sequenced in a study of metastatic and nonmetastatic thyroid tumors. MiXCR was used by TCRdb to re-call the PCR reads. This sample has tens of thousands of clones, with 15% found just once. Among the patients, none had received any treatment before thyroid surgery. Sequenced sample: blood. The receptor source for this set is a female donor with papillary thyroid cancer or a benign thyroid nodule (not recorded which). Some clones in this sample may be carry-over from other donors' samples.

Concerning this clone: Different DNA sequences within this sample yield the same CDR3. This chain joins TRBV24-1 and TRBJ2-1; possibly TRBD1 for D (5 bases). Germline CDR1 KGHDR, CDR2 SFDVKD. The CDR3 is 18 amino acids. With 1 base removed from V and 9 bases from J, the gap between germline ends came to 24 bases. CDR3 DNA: TGTGCCACCAGTGATTTAGGGCGCCAGGGCGTTTTAATGGGTGAGCAGTTCTTC. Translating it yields CATSDLGRQGVLMGEQFF.

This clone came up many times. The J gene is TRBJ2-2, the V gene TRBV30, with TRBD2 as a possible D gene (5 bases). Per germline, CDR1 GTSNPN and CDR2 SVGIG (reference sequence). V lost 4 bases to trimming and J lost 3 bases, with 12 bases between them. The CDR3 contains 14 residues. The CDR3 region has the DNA TGTGCCTGGATCAGCCGGGGTGACACCGGGGAGCTGTTTTTT. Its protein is CAWISRGDTGELFF.

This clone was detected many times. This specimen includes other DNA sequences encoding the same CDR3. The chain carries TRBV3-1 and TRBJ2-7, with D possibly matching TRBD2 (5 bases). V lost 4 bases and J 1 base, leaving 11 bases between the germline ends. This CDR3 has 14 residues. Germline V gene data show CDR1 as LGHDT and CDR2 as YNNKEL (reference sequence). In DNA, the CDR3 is TGTGCCAGCAGCCCTCGGACTGGATCCTACGAGCAGTACTTC. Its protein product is CASSPRTGSYEQYF.

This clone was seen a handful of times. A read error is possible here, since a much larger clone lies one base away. DNA for the CDR3: TGTGCCAGCATCCAAGATTGGGCCGGGGGCTACACCTTC. Translation: CASIQDWAGGYTF. This rearrangement joins TRBV14 to TRBJ1-2; the D is unclear. The CDR3 has 13 amino acids. CDR1 and CDR2 (germline): SGHDN, FVKESK.

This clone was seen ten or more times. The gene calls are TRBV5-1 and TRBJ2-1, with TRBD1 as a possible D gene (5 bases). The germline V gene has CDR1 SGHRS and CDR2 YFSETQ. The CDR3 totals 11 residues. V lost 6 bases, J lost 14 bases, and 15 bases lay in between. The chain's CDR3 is CASKLVVQEFF. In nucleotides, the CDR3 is TGCGCCAGCAAGCTGGTGGTACAGGAGTTCTTC.

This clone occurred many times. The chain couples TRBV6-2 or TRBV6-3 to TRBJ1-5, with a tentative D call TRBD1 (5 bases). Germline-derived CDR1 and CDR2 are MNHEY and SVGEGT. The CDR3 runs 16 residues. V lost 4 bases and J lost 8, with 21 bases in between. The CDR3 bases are TGTGCCAGCAGTTCACGCACCGGTCAGGGCGGCGAGCCCCAGCATTTT. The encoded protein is CASSSRTGQGGEPQHF.

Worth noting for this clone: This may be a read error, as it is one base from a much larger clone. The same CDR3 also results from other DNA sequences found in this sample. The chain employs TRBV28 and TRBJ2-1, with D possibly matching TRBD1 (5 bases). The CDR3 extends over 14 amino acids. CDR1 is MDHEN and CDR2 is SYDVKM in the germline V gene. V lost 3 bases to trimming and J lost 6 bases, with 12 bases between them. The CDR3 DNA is TGTGCCAGCAGTTTGACCGCCCAGGGCAATGAGCAGTTCTTC. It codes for CASSLTAQGNEQFF.

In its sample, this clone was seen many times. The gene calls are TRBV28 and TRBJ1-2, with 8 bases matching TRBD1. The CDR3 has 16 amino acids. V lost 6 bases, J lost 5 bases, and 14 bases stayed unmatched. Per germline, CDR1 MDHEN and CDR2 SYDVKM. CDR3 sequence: CASRSGQGSGNYGYTF. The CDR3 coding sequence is TGTGCCAGCAGGTCTGGACAGGGATCCGGTAATTATGGCTACACCTTC.

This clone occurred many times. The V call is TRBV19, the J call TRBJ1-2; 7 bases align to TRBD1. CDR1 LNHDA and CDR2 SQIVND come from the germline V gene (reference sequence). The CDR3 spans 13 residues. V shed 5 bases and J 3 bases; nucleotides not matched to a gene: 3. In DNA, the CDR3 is TGTGCCAGTAGTGACAGGGAGGACTATGGCTACACCTTC. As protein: CASSDREDYGYTF. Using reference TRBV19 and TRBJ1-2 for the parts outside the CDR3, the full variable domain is DGGITQSPKYLFRKEGQNVTLSCEQNLNHDAMYWYRQDPGQGLRLIYYSQIVNDFQKGDIAEGYSVSREKKESFPLTVTSAQKNPTAFYLCASSDREDYGYTFGSGTRLTVV.

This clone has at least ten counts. CDR3 nucleotides: TGCGCCAGCACCCCGGGACAGTCGTACACCGGGGAGCTGTTTTTT. Translation gives CASTPGQSYTGELFF. The chain couples TRBV5-1 to TRBJ2-2; TRBD1 matches at 7 bases. From germline, CDR1 is SGHRS and CDR2 YFSETQ. The CDR3 is 15 residues long. The J segment lost 3 bases and the V segment lost 6 bases, leaving 8 bases of the junction unmatched. The entire variable domain, with the rest obtained from reference TRBV5-1 and TRBJ2-2, is as follows: KAGVTQTPRYLIKTRGQQVTLSCSPISGHRSVSWYQQTPGQGLQFLFEYFSETQRNKGNFPGRFSGRQFSNSRSEMNVSTLELGDSALYLCASTPGQSYTGELFFGEGSRLTVL.

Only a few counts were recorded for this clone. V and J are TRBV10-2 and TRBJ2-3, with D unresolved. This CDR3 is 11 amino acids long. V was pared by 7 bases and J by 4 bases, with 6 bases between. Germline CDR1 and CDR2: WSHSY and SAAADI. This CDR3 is CASKGADTQYF. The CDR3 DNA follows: TGCGCCAGCAAGGGCGCAGATACGCAGTATTTT.

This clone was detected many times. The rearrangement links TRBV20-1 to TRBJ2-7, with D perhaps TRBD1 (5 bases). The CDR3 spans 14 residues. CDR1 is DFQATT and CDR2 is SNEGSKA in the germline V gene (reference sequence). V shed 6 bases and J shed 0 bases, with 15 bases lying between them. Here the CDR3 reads CSAPLDIFSYEQYF. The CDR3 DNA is TGCAGTGCCCCCTTGGACATTTTCTCCTACGAGCAGTACTTC.

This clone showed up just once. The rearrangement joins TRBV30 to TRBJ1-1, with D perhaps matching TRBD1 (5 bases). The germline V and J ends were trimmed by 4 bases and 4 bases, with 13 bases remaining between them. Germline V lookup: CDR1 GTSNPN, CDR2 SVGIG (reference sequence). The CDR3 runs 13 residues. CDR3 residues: CAWIRLRGTEAFF. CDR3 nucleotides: TGTGCCTGGATCCGGTTGAGGGGCACTGAAGCTTTCTTT.

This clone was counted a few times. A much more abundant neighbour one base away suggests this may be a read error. For the CDR3, the DNA is TGTGCCATCGGATTGAACACCGGGGAGCTGTTTTTT. Translated: CAIGLNTGELFF. The J gene is TRBJ2-2, the V gene TRBV10-3; D gene uncertain. The ends were cut back, 8 bases at V and 1 base at J, with 5 bases in the middle. The CDR3 length is 12 residues. The V gene's germline CDR1 is ENHRY and CDR2 SYGVKD.

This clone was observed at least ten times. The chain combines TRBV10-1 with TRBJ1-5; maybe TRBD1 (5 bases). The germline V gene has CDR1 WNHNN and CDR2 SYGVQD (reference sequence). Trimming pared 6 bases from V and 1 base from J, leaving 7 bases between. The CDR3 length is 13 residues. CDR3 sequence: CASSRDSNQPQHF. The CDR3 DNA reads TGCGCCAGCAGCCGGGACAGCAATCAGCCCCAGCATTTT.

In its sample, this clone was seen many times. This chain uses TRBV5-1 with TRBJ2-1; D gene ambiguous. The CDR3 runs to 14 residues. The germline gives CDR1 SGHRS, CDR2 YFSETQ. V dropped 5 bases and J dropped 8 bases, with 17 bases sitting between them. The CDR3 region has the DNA TGCGCCAGCAGTTGGACGGCTCCCAAGGATGAGCAGTTCTTC. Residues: CASSWTAPKDEQFF.

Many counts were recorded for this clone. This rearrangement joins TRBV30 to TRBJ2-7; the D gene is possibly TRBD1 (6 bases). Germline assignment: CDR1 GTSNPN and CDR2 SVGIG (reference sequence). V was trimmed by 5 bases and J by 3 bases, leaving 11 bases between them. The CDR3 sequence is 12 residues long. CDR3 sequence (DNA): TGTGCCTGGGGGGGCCAATTCTACGAGCAGTACTTC. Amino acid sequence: CAWGGQFYEQYF.

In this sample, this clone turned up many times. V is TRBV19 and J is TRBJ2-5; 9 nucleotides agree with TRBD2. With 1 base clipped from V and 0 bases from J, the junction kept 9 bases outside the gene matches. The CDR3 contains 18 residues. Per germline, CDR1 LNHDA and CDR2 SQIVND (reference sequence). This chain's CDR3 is CASSIVWLAGDNQETQYF. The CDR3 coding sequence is TGTGCCAGTAGTATAGTATGGTTAGCGGGGGATAACCAAGAGACCCAGTACTTC. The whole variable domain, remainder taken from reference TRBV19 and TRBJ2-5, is DGGITQSPKYLFRKEGQNVTLSCEQNLNHDAMYWYRQDPGQGLRLIYYSQIVNDFQKGDIAEGYSVSREKKESFPLTVTSAQKNPTAFYLCASSIVWLAGDNQETQYFGPGTRLLVL.

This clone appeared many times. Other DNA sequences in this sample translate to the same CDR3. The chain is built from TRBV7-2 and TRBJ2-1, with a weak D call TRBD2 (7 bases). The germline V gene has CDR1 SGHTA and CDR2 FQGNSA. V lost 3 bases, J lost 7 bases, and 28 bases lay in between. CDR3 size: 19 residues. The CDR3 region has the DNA TGTGCCAGCAGCTTTTCCGGGGGGCCCCGATACGGATCAGCGAATGAGCAGTTCTTC. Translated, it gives CASSFSGGPRYGSANEQFF.

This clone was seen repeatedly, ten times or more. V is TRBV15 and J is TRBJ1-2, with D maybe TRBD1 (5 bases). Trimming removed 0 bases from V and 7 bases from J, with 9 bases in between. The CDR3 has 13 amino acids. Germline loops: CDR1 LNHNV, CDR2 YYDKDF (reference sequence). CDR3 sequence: CATSRDRVSGYTF. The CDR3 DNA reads TGTGCCACCAGCAGAGACAGGGTTAGTGGCTACACCTTC.

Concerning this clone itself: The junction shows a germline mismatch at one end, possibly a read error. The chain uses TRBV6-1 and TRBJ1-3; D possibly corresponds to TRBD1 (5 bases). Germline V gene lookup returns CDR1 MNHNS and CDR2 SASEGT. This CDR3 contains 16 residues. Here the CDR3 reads CASRTTPRDAGNNIYF. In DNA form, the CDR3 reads TGTGCCAGCAGAACAACTCCGAGGGACGCCGGAAACAACATATATTTT.

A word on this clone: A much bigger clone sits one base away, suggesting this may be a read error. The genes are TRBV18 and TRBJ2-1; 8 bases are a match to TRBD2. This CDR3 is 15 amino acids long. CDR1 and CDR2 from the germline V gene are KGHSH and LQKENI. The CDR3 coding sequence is TGTGCCAGCTCACCACAGAGCGGGGGCTCGAATGAGAAGTTCTTC. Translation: CASSPQSGGSNEKFF.

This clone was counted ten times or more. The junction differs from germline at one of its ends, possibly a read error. The CDR3 nucleotides read TGTGCTAGCAGCGCGGACCAGAGCTCCTACAATGAGCAGTTCTTC. It specifies CASSADQSSYNEQFF. The chain uses TRBV7-7 and TRBJ2-1; D unclear. The CDR3 runs to 15 residues. The germline CDR1 and CDR2 sequences are SSHAT and FNYEAQ (reference sequence).

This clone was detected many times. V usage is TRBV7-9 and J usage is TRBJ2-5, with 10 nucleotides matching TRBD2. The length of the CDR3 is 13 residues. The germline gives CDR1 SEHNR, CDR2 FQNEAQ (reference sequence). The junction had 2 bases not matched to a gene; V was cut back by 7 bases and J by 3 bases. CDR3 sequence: CASKGLAEETQYF. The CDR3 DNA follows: TGTGCCAGCAAAGGACTAGCGGAAGAGACCCAGTACTTC.

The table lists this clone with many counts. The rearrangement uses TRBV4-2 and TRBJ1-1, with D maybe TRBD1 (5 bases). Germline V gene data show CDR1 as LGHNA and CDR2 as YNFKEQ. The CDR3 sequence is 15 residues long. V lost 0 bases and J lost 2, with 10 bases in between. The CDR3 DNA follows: TGTGCCAGCAGCCAAGATAGACAGACTAACACTGAAGCTTTCTTT. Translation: CASSQDRQTNTEAFF.

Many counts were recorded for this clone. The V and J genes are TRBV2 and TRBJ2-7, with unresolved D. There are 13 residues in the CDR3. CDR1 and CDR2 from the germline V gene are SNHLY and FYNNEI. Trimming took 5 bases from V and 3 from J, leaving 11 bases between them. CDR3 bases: TGTGCCAGCAGTCCACCCTTCGACTACGAGCAGTACTTC. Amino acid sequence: CASSPPFDYEQYF. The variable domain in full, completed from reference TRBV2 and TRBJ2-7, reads EPEVTQTPSHQVTQMGQEVILRCVPISNHLYFYWYRQILGQKVEFLVSFYNNEISEKSEIFDDQFSVERPDGSNFTLKIRSTKLEDSAMYFCASSPPFDYEQYFGPGTRLTVT.

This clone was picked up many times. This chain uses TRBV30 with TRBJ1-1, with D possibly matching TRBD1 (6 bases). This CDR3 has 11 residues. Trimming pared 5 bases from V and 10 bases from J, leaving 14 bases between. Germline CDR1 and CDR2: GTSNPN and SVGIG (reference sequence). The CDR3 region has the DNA TGTGCCTGGCGGAGGGGGATGTCAGCTTTCTTT. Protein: CAWRRGMSAFF.

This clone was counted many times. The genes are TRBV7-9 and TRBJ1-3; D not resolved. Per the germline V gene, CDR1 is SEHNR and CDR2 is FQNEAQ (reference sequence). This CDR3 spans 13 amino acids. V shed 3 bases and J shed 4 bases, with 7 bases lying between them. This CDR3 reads CASSFEAGNTIYF. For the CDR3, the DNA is TGTGCCAGCAGCTTCGAAGCAGGAAACACCATATATTTT.

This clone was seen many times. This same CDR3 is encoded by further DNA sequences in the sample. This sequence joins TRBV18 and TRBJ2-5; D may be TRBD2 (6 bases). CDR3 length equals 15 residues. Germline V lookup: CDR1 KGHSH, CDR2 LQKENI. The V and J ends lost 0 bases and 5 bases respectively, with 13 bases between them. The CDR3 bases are TGTGCCAGCTCACCACCGGGACTGGCCGGGGAGACCCAGTACTTC. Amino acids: CASSPPGLAGETQYF.

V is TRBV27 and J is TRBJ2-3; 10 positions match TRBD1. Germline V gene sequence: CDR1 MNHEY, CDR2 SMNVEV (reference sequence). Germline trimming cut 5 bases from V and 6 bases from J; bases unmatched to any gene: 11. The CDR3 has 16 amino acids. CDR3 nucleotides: TGTGCCAGCAGTGCCAATGGGGACAGGGGCAATGATACGCAGTATTTT. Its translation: CASSANGDRGNDTQYF.